These T cell receptor beta chains were read from a single sample in a study of shared clonotypes between healthy human individuals. Here immunoSEQ multiplex PCR was the method, and the copy in TCRdb shows in-frame clones only, minus some. Of 2 million to 2.5 million clones in the sample, roughly 93% were seen once. The sample consisted of naive CD4+ T cells from PBMCs. These receptors were obtained from a man younger than 35 in good health. Some clones in this sample may be carry-over from other donors' samples. Both conserved end residues are part of each CDR3. The order of the fields is J gene, D gene, clone size, V gene, CDR3 protein, CDR3 DNA. A D gene is named only where the DNA matches it firmly. Some rows have no size entry. The others give once, few or many, or a class for an expanded clone.

j_call: TRBJ2-3
d_call: .
clone_size: .
v_call: TRBV7-2
cdr3_aa: CASSLMRSGAAADTQYF
cdr3_nt: TGTGCCAGCAGCTTAATGAGAAGCGGAGCCGCGGCAGATACGCAGTATTTT

j_call: TRBJ2-1
d_call: .
clone_size: .
v_call: TRBV4-3
cdr3_aa: CASSPLDRREQFF
cdr3_nt: TGCGCCAGCAGCCCCCTGGACCGAAGAGAGCAGTTCTTC

j_call: TRBJ1-3
d_call: .
clone_size: .
v_call: TRBV10-3
cdr3_aa: CAIRSIQGAGNTIYF
cdr3_nt: TGTGCCATCAGATCTATACAGGGAGCTGGAAACACCATATATTTT

j_call: TRBJ2-1
d_call: .
clone_size: once
v_call: TRBV5-1
cdr3_aa: CASSLEGHRASYNEQFF
cdr3_nt: TGCGCCAGCAGCTTGGAGGGACACCGTGCCTCCTACAATGAGCAGTTCTTC

j_call: TRBJ2-5
d_call: TRBD2
clone_size: .
v_call: TRBV11-1
cdr3_aa: CASSRSGGAQTQYF
cdr3_nt: TGTGCCAGCAGCCGTAGCGGGGGAGCGCAGACCCAGTACTTC

j_call: TRBJ2-3
d_call: .
clone_size: .
v_call: TRBV4-2
cdr3_aa: CASSQVGADTQYF
cdr3_nt: TGTGCCAGCAGCCAAGTGGGGGCAGATACGCAGTATTTT

j_call: TRBJ2-5
d_call: .
clone_size: .
v_call: TRBV7-7
cdr3_aa: CASSSDGKTQYF
cdr3_nt: TGTGCCAGCAGCTCGGACGGGAAGACCCAGTACTTC

j_call: TRBJ2-1
d_call: .
clone_size: .
v_call: TRBV11-3
cdr3_aa: CASSLISTGNEQFF
cdr3_nt: TGTGCCAGCAGCTTAATCTCGACAGGCAATGAGCAGTTCTTC

j_call: TRBJ2-7
d_call: .
clone_size: .
v_call: TRBV27
cdr3_aa: CASSLSPGREQYF
cdr3_nt: TGTGCCAGCAGTTTATCTCCCGGGCGCGAGCAGTACTTC

j_call: TRBJ2-7
d_call: TRBD2
clone_size: .
v_call: TRBV5-1
cdr3_aa: CASSPVAGPYEQYF
cdr3_nt: TGCGCCAGCAGTCCGGTAGCGGGACCCTACGAGCAGTACTTC

j_call: TRBJ1-4
d_call: TRBD1
clone_size: .
v_call: TRBV5-1
cdr3_aa: CASSRDRGSEKLFF
cdr3_nt: TGCGCCAGCAGTCGCGACAGGGGTAGTGAAAAACTGTTTTTT

j_call: TRBJ1-4
d_call: TRBD1
clone_size: .
v_call: TRBV29-1
cdr3_aa: CSVSWAGQANEKLFF
cdr3_nt: TGCAGCGTCAGTTGGGCGGGACAGGCAAATGAAAAACTGTTTTTT

j_call: TRBJ2-3
d_call: TRBD2
clone_size: .
v_call: TRBV9
cdr3_aa: CASSVGAGGTDTQYF
cdr3_nt: TGTGCCAGCAGCGTAGGGGCGGGAGGAACAGATACGCAGTATTTT

j_call: TRBJ2-3
d_call: TRBD1
clone_size: .
v_call: TRBV5-1
cdr3_aa: CASSATGTGPDTQYF
cdr3_nt: TGCGCCAGCAGCGCGACCGGGACAGGGCCAGATACGCAGTATTTT

j_call: TRBJ1-2
d_call: TRBD1
clone_size: .
v_call: TRBV2
cdr3_aa: CASRDRGIYGYTF
cdr3_nt: TGTGCCAGCCGGGACAGGGGGATCTATGGCTACACCTTC

j_call: TRBJ2-7
d_call: .
clone_size: .
v_call: TRBV6-5
cdr3_aa: CASSSGGSYEQYF
cdr3_nt: TGTGCCAGCAGTTCCGGCGGGTCCTACGAGCAGTACTTC

j_call: TRBJ2-1
d_call: .
clone_size: .
v_call: TRBV5-1
cdr3_aa: CASSLQLNEQFF
cdr3_nt: TGCGCCAGCAGCTTGCAGTTAAATGAGCAGTTCTTC

j_call: TRBJ1-1
d_call: TRBD1
clone_size: few
v_call: TRBV7-9
cdr3_aa: CASSLGDRGTEAFF
cdr3_nt: TGTGCCAGCAGCTTAGGGGACAGGGGAACTGAAGCTTTCTTT

j_call: TRBJ2-7
d_call: .
clone_size: .
v_call: TRBV11-2
cdr3_aa: CASSLDRRALYEQYF
cdr3_nt: TGTGCCAGCAGCTTAGATAGGAGGGCCCTCTACGAGCAGTACTTC

j_call: TRBJ1-6
d_call: TRBD1
clone_size: .
v_call: TRBV5-1
cdr3_aa: CASSEGGGGPTLHF
cdr3_nt: TGCGCCAGCAGCGAAGGAGGGGGCGGCCCTACCCTCCACTTT

j_call: TRBJ2-1
d_call: .
clone_size: .
v_call: TRBV11-2
cdr3_aa: CASSLTQTYNEQFF
cdr3_nt: TGTGCCAGCAGCTTAACCCAGACCTACAATGAGCAGTTCTTC

j_call: TRBJ2-5
d_call: TRBD2
clone_size: .
v_call: TRBV25-1
cdr3_aa: CASSDGREITETQYF
cdr3_nt: TGTGCCAGCAGTGACGGGCGGGAGATTACGGAGACCCAGTACTTC

j_call: TRBJ2-7
d_call: TRBD1
clone_size: .
v_call: TRBV9
cdr3_aa: CASSSGQGDYEQYF
cdr3_nt: TGTGCCAGCAGCTCGGGACAGGGTGACTACGAGCAGTACTTC

j_call: TRBJ1-2
d_call: .
clone_size: .
v_call: TRBV19
cdr3_aa: CASGLGVRDYGYTF
cdr3_nt: TGTGCCAGTGGGCTCGGCGTGAGAGACTATGGCTACACCTTC

j_call: TRBJ1-1
d_call: .
clone_size: .
v_call: TRBV25-1
cdr3_aa: CASSLTWGTEAFF
cdr3_nt: TGTGCCAGCAGCTTGACCTGGGGCACTGAAGCTTTCTTT

j_call: TRBJ2-6
d_call: TRBD1
clone_size: .
v_call: TRBV11-2
cdr3_aa: CASSLRQGRASGANVLTF
cdr3_nt: TGTGCCAGCAGCCTCAGACAGGGAAGAGCTTCTGGGGCCAACGTCCTGACTTTC

j_call: TRBJ2-2
d_call: .
clone_size: .
v_call: TRBV28
cdr3_aa: CAIQGRTATGELFF
cdr3_nt: TGTGCCATTCAAGGGCGGACGGCCACCGGGGAGCTGTTTTTT

j_call: TRBJ2-5
d_call: .
clone_size: once
v_call: TRBV29-1
cdr3_aa: CSVEDKGGTQYF
cdr3_nt: TGCAGCGTTGAAGATAAGGGTGGGACCCAGTACTTC

j_call: TRBJ2-2
d_call: .
clone_size: .
v_call: TRBV5-6
cdr3_aa: CASTFGVENTGELFF
cdr3_nt: TGTGCCAGCACCTTCGGGGTGGAGAACACCGGGGAGCTGTTTTTT

j_call: TRBJ1-1
d_call: .
clone_size: .
v_call: TRBV5-5
cdr3_aa: CASSSREGGKGTEAFF
cdr3_nt: TGTGCCAGCAGCTCACGTGAGGGGGGGAAAGGCACTGAAGCTTTCTTT

j_call: TRBJ1-6
d_call: TRBD1
clone_size: .
v_call: TRBV18
cdr3_aa: CASSPPPRTGGSPLHF
cdr3_nt: TGTGCCAGCTCACCACCCCCAAGGACAGGAGGTTCACCCCTCCACTTT

j_call: TRBJ2-3
d_call: .
clone_size: once
v_call: TRBV6-1
cdr3_aa: CASSVGGRGDTQYF
cdr3_nt: TGTGCCAGCAGTGTGGGGGGGCGCGGAGATACGCAGTATTTT

j_call: TRBJ2-5
d_call: .
clone_size: .
v_call: TRBV28
cdr3_aa: CASSPAGTEQETQYF
cdr3_nt: TGTGCCAGCAGCCCGGCCGGGACCGAACAAGAGACCCAGTACTTC

j_call: TRBJ1-4
d_call: .
clone_size: .
v_call: TRBV15
cdr3_aa: CATSRNLGGYEKLFF
cdr3_nt: TGTGCCACCAGCAGAAATCTCGGGGGGTATGAAAAACTGTTTTTT

j_call: TRBJ2-5
d_call: .
clone_size: .
v_call: TRBV5-4
cdr3_aa: CASSSGVGQETQYF
cdr3_nt: TGTGCCAGCAGCTCAGGGGTGGGTCAAGAGACCCAGTACTTC

j_call: TRBJ2-1
d_call: TRBD1
clone_size: .
v_call: TRBV11-3
cdr3_aa: CASSTRDRPSLDEQFF
cdr3_nt: TGTGCCAGCAGCACCAGGGACAGGCCATCTTTGGATGAGCAGTTCTTC

j_call: TRBJ2-4
d_call: .
clone_size: .
v_call: TRBV19
cdr3_aa: CASSIAVKNIQYF
cdr3_nt: TGTGCCAGTAGTATAGCGGTGAAAAACATTCAGTACTTC